Sequencing of this TCR beta chain was carried out in a study of T cells in Graves' hyperthyroidism and ophthalmopathy. At least ten counts were recorded for this clonotype. Its antigen is as yet unknown. TCR beta CDR3 regions were amplified from RNA transcripts. First-round RT-PCR of the TCR CDR3 relied on the HTBI primer set. MiXCR, applied by TCRdb to the multiplex PCR reads, yields one record per CDR3 protein. This table holds hundreds of thousands of distinct CDR3 sequences, 15% to 20% found once. Whole-study findings and limits: From stable hyperthyroidism, ophthalmopathy was set apart by a 13 V-J model.

V lost 2 bases to trimming and J lost 6 bases, with 14 bases between them. Germline V gives CDR1 MNHNS, CDR2 SASEGT. This CDR3 has 15 amino acids. This receptor was taken from a woman aged 25 to 39 with Graves' hyperthyroidism. The gene calls are TRBV6-1 and TRBJ1-5, with D tentatively TRBD1 (5 bases). Specimen: blood. CDR3: CASSEWAGTSQPQHF. The CDR3 nucleotides read TGTGCCAGCAGTGAATGGGCAGGGACCAGTCAGCCCCAGCATTTT.